This T cell receptor beta chain was sequenced in a study of somatic mutations in cytotoxic T cells in rheumatoid arthritis. Data came from immunoSEQ multiplex PCR; TCRdb stores just in-frame clones and leaves some out. The profile shows 7,000 to 9,000 clones, over 70% of them singletons. Regarding the study as a whole: For rheumatoid arthritis patients, the slight TRBV07 underrepresentation lacked multiple-comparison adjustment. Age was associated with higher CD8+ clonality in rheumatoid arthritis patients, not in healthy controls.

Points on this clone: Its antigen remains unidentified.

The junction had 4 bases not matched to a gene; V was cut back by 5 bases and J by 4 bases. Germline loops: CDR1 LNHDA, CDR2 SQIVND (reference sequence). The CDR3 loop spans 15 amino acids. The sequence came from a woman aged 45-65 years in good health. The sample comprised CD8+ T cells sorted from blood. This chain uses TRBV19 with TRBJ2-3, with 12 bases aligning to TRBD1. The CDR3 bases are TGTGCCAGTAGTCTGGGACAGGGGGCGGCAGATACGCAGTATTTT. Translating it yields CASSLGQGAADTQYF. The whole variable domain, filled in from reference TRBV19 and TRBJ2-3, reads DGGITQSPKYLFRKEGQNVTLSCEQNLNHDAMYWYRQDPGQGLRLIYYSQIVNDFQKGDIAEGYSVSREKKESFPLTVTSAQKNPTAFYLCASSLGQGAADTQYFGPGTRLTVL.